This is a list of T cell receptor beta chains from one sample in a study of shared clonotypes between healthy human individuals. This table comes from immunoSEQ multiplex PCR, and its TCRdb copy is limited to in-frame clones, with some not included. This table holds more than 2 million clones, over 85% found once. Sequenced material: naive CD8+ T cells from PBMCs. Receptor source: a man aged 18 to 35 in good health. Some clones in this sample may be carry-over from other donors' samples. CDR3s include the opening cysteine and the closing phenylalanine or tryptophan. The D gene is left open where the match is weak. Where a row states a size, it is once, few, many or the class of an expanded clone; other rows omit it.

>NA|TRBV15|TRBJ1-4|few
TGTGCCACCAGCAGAGGCGGGGGAGCAGATGAAAAACTGTTTTTT
CATSRGGGADEKLFF
>NA|TRBV27|TRBJ1-1|NA
TGTGCCAGCAGTTTCGCTTTGGATGTGAACACTGAAGCTTTCTTT
CASSFALDVNTEAFF
>TRBD2|TRBV19|TRBJ2-1|once
TGTGCCAGCAAACTTAGCGGGTACAATGAGCAGTTCTTC
CASKLSGYNEQFF
>NA|TRBV7-9|TRBJ2-5|NA
TGTGCCAGCAGCTCGCTTGTCCTGGGACAAGAGACCCAGTACTTC
CASSSLVLGQETQYF
>NA|TRBV27|TRBJ2-7|NA
TGTGCCAGCGGTGCAGGACAAACCTACGAGCAGTACTTC
CASGAGQTYEQYF
>NA|TRBV7-9|TRBJ2-1|NA
TGTGCCAGCAGCCCCTCGTTGGCAGGGGGGAATGAGCAGTTCTTC
CASSPSLAGGNEQFF
>NA|TRBV6-6|TRBJ2-7|NA
TGTGCCAGCAGTTACTCCGGGACTGTATACGAGCAGTACTTC
CASSYSGTVYEQYF
>TRBD2|TRBV4-3|TRBJ2-1|NA
TGCGCCAGCAGCCCAGGACTAGCGGGAGACAATGAGCAGTTCTTC
CASSPGLAGDNEQFF
>TRBD2|TRBV6-4|TRBJ2-7|few
TGTGCCAGCAGTGACTCGTTCGGGGGGGGGACCTACGAGCAGTACTTC
CASSDSFGGGTYEQYF
>TRBD1|TRBV11-2|TRBJ2-3|NA
TGTGCCAGCAGCTTACCGACAGGGGGCCGGGGAGATACGCAGTATTTT
CASSLPTGGRGDTQYF
>TRBD2|TRBV29-1|TRBJ2-7|NA
TGCAGCGTTGATCCTCTAGCGGGAGGGTACGAGCAGTACTTC
CSVDPLAGGYEQYF
>NA|TRBV19|TRBJ2-2|once
TGTGCCAGTACCCTTGGGAGCGGGGAGCTGTTTTTT
CASTLGSGELFF
>NA|TRBV7-2|TRBJ2-3|NA
TGTGCCAGCAGCCCCAATTTAGGCCGCACAGATACGCAGTATTTT
CASSPNLGRTDTQYF
>NA|TRBV6-1|TRBJ1-4|NA
TGTGCCAGCAGTGAATCTATAGGGCAGAGTAATGAAAAACTGTTTTTT
CASSESIGQSNEKLFF
>NA|TRBV4-1|TRBJ1-1|few
TGCGCCAGCAGCCAAGACAGGGGCATGAACACTGAAGCTTTCTTT
CASSQDRGMNTEAFF
>NA|TRBV13|TRBJ2-7|NA
TGTGCCAGCAGCTCCCAGTCCGAGCAGTACTTC
CASSSQSEQYF
>NA|TRBV28|TRBJ2-7|NA
TGTGCCAGCTATCGCGTCCCCTACGAGCAGTACTTC
CASYRVPYEQYF
>NA|TRBV5-1|TRBJ1-2|NA
TGCGCCAGCAGTTCTAAAATGGGGACAAACCCCAACACCTTC
CASSSKMGTNPNTF
>TRBD1|TRBV7-2|TRBJ2-2|NA
TGTGCCAGCAGCACCAGGGACAGGGGGGTAGGGAACACCGGGGAGCTGTTTTTT
CASSTRDRGVGNTGELFF
>NA|TRBV9|TRBJ2-2|NA
TGTGCCAGCAGCCCGTGGGAGTCAGCCGCCGGGGAGCTGTTTTTT
CASSPWESAAGELFF
>NA|TRBV9|TRBJ2-7|NA
TGTGCCAGCAGCGTAGGCCAGGGGGGCGAGCAGTACTTC
CASSVGQGGEQYF
>NA|TRBV7-9|TRBJ2-3|NA
TGTGCCAGCGGGAGTGGGTCAGATACGCAGTATTTT
CASGSGSDTQYF
>NA|TRBV28|TRBJ1-5|NA
TGTGCCAGCAGTTTAGGAGGCTATAGCAATCAGCCCCAGCATTTT
CASSLGGYSNQPQHF
>NA|TRBV27|TRBJ2-7|NA
TGTGCCAGCAGTTATACGGCCTGGACAGCCGGCGAGCAGTACTTC
CASSYTAWTAGEQYF
>NA|TRBV27|TRBJ2-1|NA
TGTGCCAGCAGTTTCGTTGGCGGGACCTACAATGAGCAGTTCTTC
CASSFVGGTYNEQFF
>NA|TRBV7-9|TRBJ2-2|NA
TGTGCCAGCAGCTTAACATCCGGGGAGCTGTTTTTT
CASSLTSGELFF